These 18 T cell receptor beta chains originate from one sample sequenced in a study of cytomegalovirus exposure and HLA in healthy donors. Using immunoSEQ multiplex PCR, the repertoire was profiled, and TCRdb retains in-frame clones only, with some absent. The table has around 61,000 clones, approximately 94% seen once. Source material: PBMCs. These receptors came from a young man in good health and CMV-seronegative.

The rearrangement uses TRBV28 and TRBJ2-1; 7 bases match TRBD2. The V gene end was trimmed by 7 bases and the J gene end by 3 bases; junction bases not matched to a gene: 3. This CDR3 contains 13 residues. From germline, CDR1 is MDHEN and CDR2 SYDVKM. This chain's CDR3 is CASTPGGYNEQFF. The DNA of the CDR3 is TGTGCCAGCACCCCGGGGGGCTACAATGAGCAGTTCTTC.

V usage is TRBV4-2 and J usage is TRBJ2-2; TRBD2 aligns across 7 bases. Germline CDR1 LGHNA, CDR2 YNFKEQ. The CDR3 covers 16 residues. V trimming: 2 bases; J trimming: 2 bases; junction bases outside the gene matches: 5. The CDR3 protein is CASSQRLAENTGELFF. The CDR3 DNA is TGTGCCAGCAGCCAACGCCTAGCGGAAAACACCGGGGAGCTGTTTTTT.

V and J are TRBV4-3 and TRBJ2-4; the D is unclear. The CDR3 totals 13 residues. V lost 0 bases and J 4 bases, leaving 4 bases between the germline ends. Germline CDR1 is LGHNA and CDR2 is YSLEER. The CDR3 DNA reads as TGCGCCAGCAGCCAAGAACTAAAAAACATTCAGTACTTC. This translates into CASSQELKNIQYF.

This chain connects TRBV14 to TRBJ2-7, with 8 bases fitting TRBD2. Trimming at V came to 1 base and at J to 3 bases, leaving 20 bases not matched to a gene. Germline V CDR1 and CDR2: SGHDN, FVKESK. This CDR3 has 20 residues. The CDR3 here is CASSQVGTRGRVAGLYEQYF. As DNA, the CDR3 is TGTGCCAGCAGCCAAGTCGGGACTAGAGGTCGCGTGGCCGGACTCTACGAGCAGTACTTC.

Relative to its sample, this clone is medium-sized. The J gene is TRBJ2-1, the V gene TRBV21-1; TRBD1 is taken as the D call from the table, unchecked against the DNA. TRBV21-1 constitutes a pseudogene. The CDR3 covers 15 residues. This CDR3 is CASLLKGISYNEQFF. The CDR3 nucleotides read TGTGCCAGCCTACTCAAGGGGATCTCCTACAATGAGCAGTTCTTC.

J is TRBJ2-2 and V is TRBV5-4, with 10 bases identical to TRBD2. The germline gives CDR1 SGHNT, CDR2 YYREEE (reference sequence). The CDR3 is made up of 15 amino acids. Unmatched junction bases numbered 3, after V lost 1 base and J lost 6 bases. CDR3 in amino acids: CASSLPGLAAGELFF. CDR3 coding DNA: TGTGCCAGCAGCTTGCCCGGACTAGCGGCCGGGGAGCTGTTTTTT.

The chain combines TRBV7-2 with TRBJ2-5; a weak D match, TRBD1 (5 bases). The CDR3 is made up of 14 amino acids. Trimming left V 2 bases short and J 5 bases short, with 12 bases between. CDR1 and CDR2 (germline): SGHTA, FQGNSA. In DNA, the CDR3 is TGTGCCAGCAGCTTATTCGCAGGGCCGGAGACCCAGTACTTC. Its protein product is CASSLFAGPETQYF.

The chain links TRBV29-1 to TRBJ1-3, with 9 bases matching TRBD1. The CDR3 consists of 15 residues. V lost 6 bases and J lost 8; bases outside the gene matches: 14. The germline gives CDR1 SQVTM, CDR2 ANQGSEA. Written as DNA, the CDR3 is TGCAGCGTCCGAGCTGGGGACAGGGCGATGGACACCATATATTTT. This gives the protein CSVRAGDRAMDTIYF.

This clone has only a few counts. This chain joins TRBV4-1 and TRBJ2-7; possible D gene TRBD1, 6 bases. This CDR3 is 18 amino acids long. Per the germline V gene, CDR1 is MGHRA and CDR2 is YSYEKL. Trimming shortened V by 1 base and J by 3 bases, and 22 bases separated the two germline ends. CDR3 loop: CASSQVFGFRDTDYEQYF. The DNA of the CDR3 is TGCGCCAGCAGCCAAGTTTTCGGGTTCCGGGACACAGACTACGAGCAGTACTTC.

The chain joins TRBV6-4 to TRBJ2-5, with a tentative D call TRBD2 (6 bases). The DNA end is a closer match to TRBJ2-7, so the J assignment may be wrong. This CDR3 has 15 amino acids. Germline V gene data show CDR1 as MRHNA and CDR2 as SNTAGT. CDR3 region: CASSPGVAETYEQYF. The DNA of the CDR3 is TGTGCCAGCAGCCCGGGGGTAGCGGAAACCTACGAGCAGTACTTC.

V usage is TRBV5-4 and J usage is TRBJ2-7, with 8 bases matching TRBD2. V shed 0 bases and J 0 bases; nucleotides not matched to a gene: 5. This CDR3 has 16 amino acids. Germline V gene sequence: CDR1 SGHNT, CDR2 YYREEE (reference sequence). DNA for the CDR3: TGTGCCAGCAGCTTGGTTAGCGGGAAGAGCTCCTACGAGCAGTACTTC. It specifies CASSLVSGKSSYEQYF.

The chain uses TRBV6-5 and TRBJ1-1; D unclear. Germline CDR1 reads MNHEY; CDR2 reads SVGAGI. CDR3 length: 14 amino acids. Trimming shortened V by 2 bases and J by 4 bases, and 11 bases separated the two germline ends. CDR3 in amino acids: CASSYDGESTEAFF. The CDR3 DNA sequence: TGTGCCAGCAGTTACGACGGGGAATCCACTGAAGCTTTCTTT.

The rearrangement joins TRBV28 to TRBJ1-5, with D tentatively TRBD1 (5 bases). Germline CDR1 is MDHEN and CDR2 is SYDVKM. The V end lost 3 bases, the J end lost 0 bases, and 12 bases lay between the germline ends. The CDR3 is 16 amino acids. CDR3 nucleotides: TGTGCCAGCAGTTTTCGGGGGACTTATAGCAATCAGCCCCAGCATTTT. This encodes CASSFRGTYSNQPQHF.

The V gene is TRBV7-9, the J gene TRBJ2-2; TRBD2 matches 10 bases. The trim removed 8 bases at V and 7 bases at J, leaving 7 bases unmatched. Germline assignment: CDR1 SEHNR and CDR2 FQNEAQ (reference sequence). This CDR3 region has 14 residues. CDR3 loop: CASSPEREGGELFF. CDR3 coding DNA: TGTGCCAGCTCCCCTGAGCGGGAGGGCGGGGAGCTGTTTTTT.

This clone was seen just once. The chain has TRBV13 and TRBJ2-7; 9 bases are a match to TRBD2. Germline loops: CDR1 PRHDT, CDR2 FYEKMQ (reference sequence). There are 15 residues in the CDR3. The V gene end was trimmed by 7 bases and the J gene end by 7 bases; junction bases not matched to a gene: 14. CDR3 sequence reads: CASTQRASGKGEQYF. Written as DNA, the CDR3 is TGTGCCAGCACCCAGAGGGCTAGCGGGAAGGGTGAGCAGTACTTC.

The chain joins TRBV5-6 to TRBJ2-3; 8 nucleotides match TRBD2. Germline CDR1 reads SGHDT; CDR2 reads YYEEEE. The CDR3 has 15 amino acids. Germline trimming cut 5 bases from V and 4 bases from J; bases unmatched to any gene: 9. CDR3 sequence (DNA): TGTGCCAGCAGTCCTTGGCGGGAGGAGGCAGATACGCAGTATTTT. It specifies CASSPWREEADTQYF.

The J gene is TRBJ1-2, the V gene TRBV29-1; D is perhaps TRBD1 (5 bases). The CDR3 covers 14 residues. Looked up from germline, CDR1 is SQVTM and CDR2 is ANQGSEA. The V and J ends lost 5 bases and 4 bases respectively, with 17 bases between them. The CDR3 reads CSVSRGGESYGYTF. CDR3 nucleotides: TGCAGCGTTTCCCGGGGGGGAGAGTCCTATGGCTACACCTTC.

The gene calls are TRBV7-3 and TRBJ2-2; D may be TRBD2 (6 bases). Between the trimmed V and J ends, which lost 3 bases and 5 bases, there was a span of 13 bases. Germline CDR1 SGHTA, CDR2 FQGTGA. The CDR3 totals 15 residues. The CDR3 region has the DNA TGTGCCAGCAGCTTCGGGACTCCCCGGACCGGGGAGCTGTTTTTT. This translates into CASSFGTPRTGELFF.